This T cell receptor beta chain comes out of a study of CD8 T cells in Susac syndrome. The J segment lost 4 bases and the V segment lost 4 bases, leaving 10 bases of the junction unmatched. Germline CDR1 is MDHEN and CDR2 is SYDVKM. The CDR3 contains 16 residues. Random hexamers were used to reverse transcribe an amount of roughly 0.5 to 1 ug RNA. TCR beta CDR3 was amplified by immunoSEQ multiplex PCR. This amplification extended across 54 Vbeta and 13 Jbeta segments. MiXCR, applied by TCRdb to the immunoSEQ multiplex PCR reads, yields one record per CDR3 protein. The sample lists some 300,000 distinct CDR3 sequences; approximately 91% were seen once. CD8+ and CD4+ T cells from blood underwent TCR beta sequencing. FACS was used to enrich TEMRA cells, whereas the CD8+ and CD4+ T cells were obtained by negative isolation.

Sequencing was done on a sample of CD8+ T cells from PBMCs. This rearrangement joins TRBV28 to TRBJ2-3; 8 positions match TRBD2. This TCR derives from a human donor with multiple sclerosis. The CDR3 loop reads CASSSREEKEADTQYF. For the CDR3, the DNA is TGTGCCAGCAGTTCGCGGGAGGAGAAGGAAGCAGATACGCAGTATTTT.